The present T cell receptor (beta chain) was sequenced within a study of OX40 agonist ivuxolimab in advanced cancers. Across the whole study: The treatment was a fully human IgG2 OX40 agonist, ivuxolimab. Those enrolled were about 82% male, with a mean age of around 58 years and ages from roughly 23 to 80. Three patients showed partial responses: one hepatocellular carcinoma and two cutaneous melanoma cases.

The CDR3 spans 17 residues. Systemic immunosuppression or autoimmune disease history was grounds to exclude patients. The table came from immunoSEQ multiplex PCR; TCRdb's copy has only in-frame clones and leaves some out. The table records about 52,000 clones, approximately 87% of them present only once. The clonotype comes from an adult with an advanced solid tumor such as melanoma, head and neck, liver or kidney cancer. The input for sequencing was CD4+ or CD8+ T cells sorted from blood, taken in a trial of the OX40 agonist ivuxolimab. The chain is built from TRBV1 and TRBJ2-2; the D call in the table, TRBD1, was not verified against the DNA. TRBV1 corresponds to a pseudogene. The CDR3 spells CTSPEPLQGEVTGELFF. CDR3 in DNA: TGCACCAGCCCCGAGCCCCTACAGGGGGAAGTGACCGGGGAGCTGTTTTTT.